These T cell receptor beta chains were read from a single sample in a study of cytomegalovirus exposure and HLA in healthy donors. The table came from immunoSEQ multiplex PCR; TCRdb's copy has only in-frame clones and leaves some out. The specimen's table records under 150,000 clones. Input material: PBMCs. Receptors were obtained from a man aged 40-55 years in good health and CMV-seronegative. Both conserved end residues are part of each CDR3.

CDR3 protein	V gene	J gene
CASSQDGGRSLAKNIQYF	TRBV4-1	TRBJ2-4
CARSLARDSLRNEQYF	TRBV5-3	TRBJ2-7
CATSPSGGDYEQYF	TRBV5-4	TRBJ2-7
CAISVGTGKDGYTF	TRBV10-3	TRBJ1-2
CASSPYAADLGEAFF	TRBV7-2	TRBJ1-1
CASSLFDSLGNTEAFF	TRBV5-4	TRBJ1-1
CASSYGQGSEAFF	TRBV6-6	TRBJ1-1
CATSRTVMNTEAFF	TRBV7-2	TRBJ1-1
CASSSLQGAHEQYF	TRBV13	TRBJ2-7
CASSVGATEAFF	TRBV7-2	TRBJ1-1
CAISESRLAYEQYF	TRBV10-3	TRBJ2-7
CASTWTGVNYGYTF	TRBV19	TRBJ1-2
CASSDDRGNYGYTF	TRBV6-1	TRBJ1-2
CAGALQGRRIGGYTF	TRBV5-4	TRBJ1-2
CASSVDSTGELFF	TRBV9	TRBJ2-2
CASSGTDSMNTEAFF	TRBV2	TRBJ1-1
CASSLGAGKPYEQYF	TRBV7-2	TRBJ2-7